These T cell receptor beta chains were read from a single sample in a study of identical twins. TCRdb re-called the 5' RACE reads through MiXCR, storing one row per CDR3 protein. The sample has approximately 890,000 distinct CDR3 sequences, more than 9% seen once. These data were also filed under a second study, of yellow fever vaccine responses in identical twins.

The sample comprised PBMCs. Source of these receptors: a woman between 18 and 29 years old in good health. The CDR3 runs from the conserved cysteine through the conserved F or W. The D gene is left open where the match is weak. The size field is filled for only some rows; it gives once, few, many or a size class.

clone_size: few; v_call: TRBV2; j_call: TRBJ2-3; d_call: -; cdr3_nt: TGTGCCAGCAGTGAAGTCACCGGGACTCCTCACAACACAGATACGCAGTATTTT; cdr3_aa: CASSEVTGTPHNTDTQYF
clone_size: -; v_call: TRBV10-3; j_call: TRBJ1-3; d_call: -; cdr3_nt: TGTGCCATCAGTGAGTCGCCGACAACTGGAAACACCATATATTTT; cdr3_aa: CAISESPTTGNTIYF
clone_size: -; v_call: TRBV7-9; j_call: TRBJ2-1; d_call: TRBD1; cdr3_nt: TGTGCCAGCAGCTTAACAAAAACAGGGGGTGAGCAGTTCTTC; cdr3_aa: CASSLTKTGGEQFF
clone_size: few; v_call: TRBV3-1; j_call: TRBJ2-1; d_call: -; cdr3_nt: TGTGCCAGCAGCCTAATTGCCGGGGATGAGCAGTTCTTC; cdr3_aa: CASSLIAGDEQFF
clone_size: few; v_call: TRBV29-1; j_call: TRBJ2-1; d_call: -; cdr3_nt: TGCAGCGTCAGAGGAGGAGACAACAATGAGCAGTTCTTC; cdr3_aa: CSVRGGDNNEQFF
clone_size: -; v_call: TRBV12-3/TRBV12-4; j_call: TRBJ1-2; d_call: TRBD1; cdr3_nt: TGTGCCAGCAGTTTTGAGTCCGGGACAGGACCTATAGCTAACTATGGCTACACCTTC; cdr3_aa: CASSFESGTGPIANYGYTF
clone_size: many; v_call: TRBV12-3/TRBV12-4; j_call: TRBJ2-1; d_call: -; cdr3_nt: TGTGCCAGCAGTATGACAGGGAGGTCCTACAATGAGCAGTTCTTC; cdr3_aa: CASSMTGRSYNEQFF
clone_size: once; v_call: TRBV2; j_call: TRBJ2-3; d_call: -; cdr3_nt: TGTGCCAGCAGTGAACAGGTGCCAGATCGACTTACTAGCACAGATACGCAGTATTTT; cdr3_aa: CASSEQVPDRLTSTDTQYF
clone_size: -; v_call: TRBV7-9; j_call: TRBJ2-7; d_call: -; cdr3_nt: TGTGCCAGCAGCTTAAAGGGAACGTGGGACGAGCAGTACTTC; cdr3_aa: CASSLKGTWDEQYF
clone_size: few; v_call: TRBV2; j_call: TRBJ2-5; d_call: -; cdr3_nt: TGTGCCAGCAGTGACATACCATATATCGAGACCCAGTACTTC; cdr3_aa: CASSDIPYIETQYF
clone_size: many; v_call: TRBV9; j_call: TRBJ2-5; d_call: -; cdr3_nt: TGTGCCAGCAGCGTTGGGCAGGGAATCTTGGAGACCCAGTACTTC; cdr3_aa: CASSVGQGILETQYF
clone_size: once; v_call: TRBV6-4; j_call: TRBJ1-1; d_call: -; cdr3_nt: TGTGCCAGCAGTAAAAGAAAGCCCACTGAAGCTTTCTTT; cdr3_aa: CASSKRKPTEAFF
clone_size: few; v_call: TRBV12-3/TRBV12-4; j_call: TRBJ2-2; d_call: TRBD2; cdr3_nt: TGTGCCAGCAGGACGACTAGCGGGAGGGCCTTCGGGGAGCTGTTTTTT; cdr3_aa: CASRTTSGRAFGELFF
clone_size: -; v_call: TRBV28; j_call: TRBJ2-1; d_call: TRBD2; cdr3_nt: TGTGCCAGCAGTCCCCTCGGACTAGCGGGAGGTTTGATCGATGAGCAGTTCTTC; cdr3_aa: CASSPLGLAGGLIDEQFF
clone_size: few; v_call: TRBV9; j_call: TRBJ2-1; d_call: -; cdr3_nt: TGTGCCAGCAGCGTAGTTACAGGGAAGAATGAGCAGTTCTTC; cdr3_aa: CASSVVTGKNEQFF
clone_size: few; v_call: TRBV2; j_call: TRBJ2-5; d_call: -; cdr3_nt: TGTGCCAGCAGTGAAGCTAAGGTAGCAGGAGAGACCCAGTACTTC; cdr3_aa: CASSEAKVAGETQYF
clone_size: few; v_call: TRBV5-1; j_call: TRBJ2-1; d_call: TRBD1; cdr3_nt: TGCGCCAGCAGCTTGGGGGACAGAAAAAATGAGCAGTTCTTC; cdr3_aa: CASSLGDRKNEQFF
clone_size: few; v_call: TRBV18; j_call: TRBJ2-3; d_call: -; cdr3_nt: TGTGCCAGCTCACGGAGCGGACTGGGCACAGATACGCAGTATTTT; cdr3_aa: CASSRSGLGTDTQYF
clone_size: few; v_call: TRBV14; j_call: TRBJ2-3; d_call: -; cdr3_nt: TGTGCCAGCAGCCATTGGAACCTGGATACGCAGTATTTT; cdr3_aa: CASSHWNLDTQYF
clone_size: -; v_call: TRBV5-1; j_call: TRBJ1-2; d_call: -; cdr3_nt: TGCGCCAGCAGCGACCCGGGCCAGAACTATGGCTACACCTTC; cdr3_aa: CASSDPGQNYGYTF
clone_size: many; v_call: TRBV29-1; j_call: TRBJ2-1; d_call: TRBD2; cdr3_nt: TGCAGCGTTACCGGGACTAGCGGACACAATGAGCAGTTCTTC; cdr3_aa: CSVTGTSGHNEQFF
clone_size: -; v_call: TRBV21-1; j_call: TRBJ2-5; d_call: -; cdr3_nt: TGTGCCAGCGAAAGCCGGCGGGAGGGTGACGAGACCCAGTACTTC; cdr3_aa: CASESRREGDETQYF
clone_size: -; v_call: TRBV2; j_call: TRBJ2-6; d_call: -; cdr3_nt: TGTGCCACCCTAACCCGACTAGAGCCCAACGTCCTGACTTTC; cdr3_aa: CATLTRLEPNVLTF
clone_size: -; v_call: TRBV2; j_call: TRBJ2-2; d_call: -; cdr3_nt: TGTGCCAGCAGTGGCCGGACTATACGTCAAGGGGAGCTGTTTTTT; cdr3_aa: CASSGRTIRQGELFF
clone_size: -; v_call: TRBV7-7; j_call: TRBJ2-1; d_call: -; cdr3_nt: TGTGCCAGCAGCTCCAATCCGGGGAGCTCCTACAATGAGCAGTTCTTC; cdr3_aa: CASSSNPGSSYNEQFF
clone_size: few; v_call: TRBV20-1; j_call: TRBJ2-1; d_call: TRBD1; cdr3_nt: TGCAGTGCTAGAGATAGGACAGGGCATAACAATGAGCAGTTCTTC; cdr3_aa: CSARDRTGHNNEQFF
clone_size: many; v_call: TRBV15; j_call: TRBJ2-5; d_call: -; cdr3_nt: TGTGCCACCAGCAGAGATGGCCAGCAAGAGACCCAGTACTTC; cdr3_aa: CATSRDGQQETQYF
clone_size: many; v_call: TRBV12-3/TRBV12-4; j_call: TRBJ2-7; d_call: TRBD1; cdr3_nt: TGTGCCAGCAGGGGGGACAGGGTCAACGAGCAGTACTTC; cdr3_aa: CASRGDRVNEQYF
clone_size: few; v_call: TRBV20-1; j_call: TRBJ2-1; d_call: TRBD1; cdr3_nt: TGCAGTGCTGGGCACAGGGGGTATATCTTGAGCTCCTACAATGAGCAGTTCTTC; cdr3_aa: CSAGHRGYILSSYNEQFF
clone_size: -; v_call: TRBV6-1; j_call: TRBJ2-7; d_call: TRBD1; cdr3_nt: TGTGCCAGCAGTGAGGGACAGGGGTGGGACGAGCAGTACTTC; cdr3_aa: CASSEGQGWDEQYF
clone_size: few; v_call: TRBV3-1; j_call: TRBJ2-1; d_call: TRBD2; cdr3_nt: TGTGCCAGTAAAGCGGGAGGGAGCTACAATGAGCAGTTCTTC; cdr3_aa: CASKAGGSYNEQFF
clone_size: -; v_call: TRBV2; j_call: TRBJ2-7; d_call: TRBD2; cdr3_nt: TGTGCCAGCAGTCCCGGGACTAGCCCCTACGAGCAGTACTTC; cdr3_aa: CASSPGTSPYEQYF
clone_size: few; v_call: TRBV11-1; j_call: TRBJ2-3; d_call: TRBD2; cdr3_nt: TGTGCCAGCAGCTTAGAACTTCGGCTAGCGGGAGGTACAGCAACAGATACGCAGTATTTT; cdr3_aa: CASSLELRLAGGTATDTQYF
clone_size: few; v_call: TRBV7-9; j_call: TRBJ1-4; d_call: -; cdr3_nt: TGTGCCAGCAGCTCCGAGGTGATGGGGAAACTGTTTTTT; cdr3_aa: CASSSEVMGKLFF
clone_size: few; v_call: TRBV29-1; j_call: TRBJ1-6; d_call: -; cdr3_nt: TGCAGCGTTGCCAGCTCCTATAATTCACCCCTCCACTTT; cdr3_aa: CSVASSYNSPLHF
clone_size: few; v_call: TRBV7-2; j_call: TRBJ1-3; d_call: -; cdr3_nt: TGTGCCAGCAGCCGGGACTGGTCTGGAAACACCATATATTTT; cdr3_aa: CASSRDWSGNTIYF
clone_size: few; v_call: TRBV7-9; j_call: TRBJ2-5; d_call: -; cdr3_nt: TGTGCCAGCAGCTTATTGTGGGGGGCCGGAGAGACCCAGTACTTC; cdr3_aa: CASSLLWGAGETQYF
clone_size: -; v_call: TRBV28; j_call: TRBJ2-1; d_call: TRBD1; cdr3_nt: TGTGCCAGCAGTCCCCTATCGACAGGGGGTAGGTTTGAGCAGTTCTTC; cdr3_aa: CASSPLSTGGRFEQFF
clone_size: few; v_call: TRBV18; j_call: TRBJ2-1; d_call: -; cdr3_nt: TGTGCCAGCTCACCACCGGGTAGGGGCAATTACAATGAGCAGTTCTTC; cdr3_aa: CASSPPGRGNYNEQFF
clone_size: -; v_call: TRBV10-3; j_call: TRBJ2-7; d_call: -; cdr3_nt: TGTGCCATCAACGGGAAGGATGACTACGAGCAGTACTTC; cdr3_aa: CAINGKDDYEQYF
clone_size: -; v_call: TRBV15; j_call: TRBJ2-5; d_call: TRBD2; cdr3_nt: TGTGCCACCAGCAGAGAACTAGCGGGAGGGCTAACCCAAGAGACCCAGTACTTC; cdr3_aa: CATSRELAGGLTQETQYF
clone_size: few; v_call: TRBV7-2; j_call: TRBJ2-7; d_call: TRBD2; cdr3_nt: TGTGCCAGCAGCCCCGGGGAGCGGGGGCTTTACTACGAGCAGTACTTC; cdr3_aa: CASSPGERGLYYEQYF
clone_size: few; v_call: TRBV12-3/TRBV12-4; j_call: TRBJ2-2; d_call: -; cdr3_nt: TGTGCCAGCAGTTTATCCACAGGGCACGGGGAGCTGTTTTTT; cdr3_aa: CASSLSTGHGELFF
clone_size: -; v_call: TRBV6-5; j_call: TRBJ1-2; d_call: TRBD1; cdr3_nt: TGTGCCAGCAGTTCCCAGGGGGCCTATGGCTACACCTTC; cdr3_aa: CASSSQGAYGYTF
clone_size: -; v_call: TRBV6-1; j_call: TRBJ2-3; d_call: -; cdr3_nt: TGTGCCAGCAGTGAACCAGGCCGGGGGCTTCCAGATACGCAGTATTTT; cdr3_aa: CASSEPGRGLPDTQYF
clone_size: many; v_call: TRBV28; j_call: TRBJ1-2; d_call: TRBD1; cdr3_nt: TGTGCCAGCAGACAGGGGAAATTCTATGGCTACACCTTC; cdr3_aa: CASRQGKFYGYTF
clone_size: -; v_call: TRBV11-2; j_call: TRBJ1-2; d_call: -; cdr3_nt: TGTGCCAGCAGCTTAGATCTGGGGGAATCCTATGGCTACACCTTC; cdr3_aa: CASSLDLGESYGYTF
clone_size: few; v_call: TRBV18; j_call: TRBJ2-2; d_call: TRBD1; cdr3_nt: TGTGCCAGCTCACTCACCGGGACAGGGTACACCGGGGAGCTGTTTTTT; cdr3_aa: CASSLTGTGYTGELFF
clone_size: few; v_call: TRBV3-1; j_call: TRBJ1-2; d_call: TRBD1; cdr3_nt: TGTGCCAGCAGCCCGCAGGGGACAGGGGGCGCGGGCTACACCTTC; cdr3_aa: CASSPQGTGGAGYTF
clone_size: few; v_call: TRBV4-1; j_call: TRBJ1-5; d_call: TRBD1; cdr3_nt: TGCGCCAGCAGCCAAGATCCGACAGGGGCAAGTCAGCCCCAGCATTTT; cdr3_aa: CASSQDPTGASQPQHF
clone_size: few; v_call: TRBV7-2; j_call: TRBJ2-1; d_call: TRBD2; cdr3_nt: TGTGCCAGCAGCATAGGACTAGCGGGAGCCAATGAGCAGTTCTTC; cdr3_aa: CASSIGLAGANEQFF
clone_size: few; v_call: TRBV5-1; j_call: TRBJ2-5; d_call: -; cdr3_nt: TGCGCCAGCAGCTTGCGTTTCAGCGCGGGGCAAGAGACCCAGTACTTC; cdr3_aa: CASSLRFSAGQETQYF
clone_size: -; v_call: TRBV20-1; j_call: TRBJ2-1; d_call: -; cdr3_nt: TGCAGTGCTAGAGAGGGGGGAGTGACCTACAATGAGCAGTTCTTC; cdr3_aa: CSAREGGVTYNEQFF
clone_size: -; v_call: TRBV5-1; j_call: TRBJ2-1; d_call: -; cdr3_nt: TGCGCCAGCAGCTTGGAACGATCAGCCTACAATGAGCAGTTCTTC; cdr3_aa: CASSLERSAYNEQFF
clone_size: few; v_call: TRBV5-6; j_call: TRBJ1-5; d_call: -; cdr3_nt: TGTGCCAGCAGCCGCCGAGGGGCGCGGGATCAGCCCCAGCATTTT; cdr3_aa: CASSRRGARDQPQHF
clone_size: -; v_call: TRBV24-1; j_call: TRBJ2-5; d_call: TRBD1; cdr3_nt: TGTGCCACCAGTGACCCCCGGACAGGTTACGAAGAGACCCAGTACTTC; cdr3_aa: CATSDPRTGYEETQYF
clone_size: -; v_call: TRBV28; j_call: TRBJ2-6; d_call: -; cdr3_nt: TGTGCCAGCAGTCCCCCTGGGACTGGGGCCAACGTCCTGACTTTC; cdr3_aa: CASSPPGTGANVLTF
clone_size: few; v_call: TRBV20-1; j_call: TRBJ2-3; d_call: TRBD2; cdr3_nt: TGCAGTGCCATCGGGCTAGCGGGAGGGCCGAGCACAGATACGCAGTATTTT; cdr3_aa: CSAIGLAGGPSTDTQYF